This is a list of T cell receptor beta chains from one sample in a study of Ad26.COV2.S vaccination and SARS-CoV-2 variants. The assay was immunoSEQ multiplex PCR, and TCRdb's table has in-frame clones only and misses some. The sample yields tens of thousands of clones, less than 85% seen once. The sequencing used peripheral blood, collected after recovery from COVID-19. These receptors came from a human donor who had recovered from COVID-19. Both conserved end residues are part of each CDR3. D genes are given only for firm matches. Clone size is given for some rows only: seen once, a few or many times, or a class if the clone is expanded.

length,V,J,size,D,CDR3,DNA
16,TRBV28,TRBJ1-4,once,TRBD1,CASKPTGTGVLEKLFF,TGTGCCAGCAAACCCACCGGGACAGGGGTTCTTGAAAAACTGTTTTTT
12,TRBV7-9,TRBJ1-1,NA,NA,CASSGRAAEAFF,TGTGCCAGCAGCGGACGCGCGGCTGAAGCTTTCTTT
15,TRBV2,TRBJ2-6,NA,TRBD1,CASSPDRAGANVLTF,TGTGCCAGCAGTCCGGACAGGGCTGGGGCCAACGTCCTGACTTTC
14,TRBV7-3,TRBJ1-1,NA,NA,CASSLGTTNTEAFF,TGTGCCAGCAGCTTAGGGACAACAAACACTGAAGCTTTCTTT
21,TRBV3-1/TRBV3-2,TRBJ2-7,NA,NA,CASSQHPNRKRQSRMGYEQYF,TGTGCCAGCAGCCAACACCCAAACAGAAAAAGACAGAGCCGAATGGGGTACGAGCAGTACTTC
17,TRBV18,TRBJ1-6,once,NA,CASSLNQGESYNSPLHF,TGTGCCAGCTCACTAAACCAAGGGGAGTCCTATAATTCACCCCTCCACTTT
11,TRBV5-6,TRBJ1-2,NA,NA,CASSYDKGYTF,TGTGCCAGCAGTTATGACAAAGGCTACACCTTC
19,TRBV4-2,TRBJ2-1,NA,TRBD2,CASSVDRVIAGVSYNEQFF,TGTGCCAGCAGCGTAGACAGGGTGATAGCGGGAGTTAGCTACAATGAGCAGTTCTTC
21,TRBV4-3,TRBJ2-1,NA,TRBD2,CASSPPAGGPSGLGGGNEQFF,TGCGCCAGCAGCCCACCCGCCGGAGGGCCTAGCGGTCTGGGGGGTGGCAATGAGCAGTTCTTC
14,TRBV4-3,TRBJ2-7,NA,NA,CASSQDVTHYEQYF,TGCGCCAGCAGCCAAGATGTGACACATTACGAGCAGTACTTC
16,TRBV3-1/TRBV3-2,TRBJ2-1,NA,TRBD2,CASSQVLAGYDSEQFF,TGTGCCAGCAGCCAAGTACTAGCGGGGTATGATTCTGAGCAGTTCTTC
15,TRBV19,TRBJ1-1,NA,NA,CASSILQGMNTEAFF,TGTGCCAGTAGTATCCTACAGGGAATGAACACTGAAGCTTTCTTT
12,TRBV28,TRBJ2-7,NA,NA,CASSLSEYEQYF,TGTGCCAGCAGTTTATCCGAGTACGAGCAGTACTTC
15,TRBV4-1,TRBJ1-4,NA,NA,CASSGDRRTNEKLFF,TGCGCCAGCAGCGGAGACAGGCGAACTAATGAAAAACTGTTTTTT
16,TRBV11-2,TRBJ2-5,NA,TRBD1,CASSSPGTGDQETQYF,TGTGCCAGCAGCTCCCCCGGGACAGGGGACCAAGAGACCCAGTACTTC
16,TRBV5-8,TRBJ2-2,NA,NA,CASSLLPGKNTGELFF,TGTGCCAGCAGCTTACTTCCGGGGAAGAACACCGGGGAGCTGTTTTTT
16,TRBV12-5,TRBJ2-7,once,TRBD1,CASGPGTGASFYEQYF,TGTGCTAGTGGTCCGGGGACAGGGGCCTCTTTCTACGAGCAGTACTTC
18,TRBV27,TRBJ2-7,NA,TRBD2,CASSSPGLAGGPSYEQYF,TGTGCCAGCAGTTCCCCGGGACTAGCGGGAGGGCCCTCCTACGAGCAGTACTTC
14,TRBV3-1/TRBV3-2,TRBJ2-5,NA,NA,CASSPKGNGAGQYF,TGTGCCAGCAGTCCGAAAGGGAACGGGGCGGGGCAGTACTTC
15,TRBV2,TRBJ2-3,NA,TRBD2,CASSERASGTDTQYF,TGTGCCAGCAGTGAAAGAGCTAGCGGGACAGATACGCAGTATTTT
16,TRBV28,TRBJ2-7,NA,TRBD1,CASSLHTGGRVNEQYF,TGTGCCAGCAGTTTACACACAGGGGGCCGGGTGAACGAGCAGTACTTC
18,TRBV6-2/TRBV6-3,TRBJ2-7,NA,NA,CASSFRIAGKVGDYEQYF,TGTGCCAGCAGTTTTCGGATAGCAGGCAAAGTGGGGGACTACGAGCAGTACTTC
16,TRBV6-6,TRBJ2-3,NA,TRBD1,CASSSGQGALADTQYF,TGTGCCAGCAGTTCTGGACAGGGGGCTCTCGCAGATACGCAGTATTTT
17,TRBV21-1,TRBJ1-4,NA,NA,CASSKVVGGRDNEKLFF,TGTGCCAGCAGCAAAGTGGTAGGGGGCAGGGATAATGAAAAACTGTTTTTT
13,TRBV27,TRBJ2-7,NA,NA,CASSFPPYYEQYF,TGTGCCAGCAGTTTCCCCCCCTATTACGAGCAGTACTTC
14,TRBV27,TRBJ2-7,NA,NA,CATVGLGPSYEQYF,TGTGCCACCGTGGGGCTGGGACCCTCCTACGAGCAGTACTTC
18,TRBV4-1,TRBJ1-5,few,TRBD1,CASSQDRGRGWGNQPQHF,TGCGCCAGCAGCCAAGACAGGGGGCGCGGGTGGGGCAATCAGCCCCAGCATTTT
14,TRBV11-3,TRBJ1-3,NA,NA,CASSEGVRRNTIYF,TGTGCCAGCAGTGAGGGGGTTCGTCGGAACACCATATATTTT
15,TRBV5-4,TRBJ2-2,NA,TRBD2,CASRDPGLANGELFF,TGTGCCAGCAGAGATCCGGGACTAGCAAACGGGGAGCTGTTTTTT
15,TRBV11-3,TRBJ2-5,NA,NA,CASSFTRDGQETQYF,TGTGCCAGCAGCTTTACCCGGGACGGCCAAGAGACCCAGTACTTC
12,TRBV7-2,TRBJ1-1,NA,NA,CASSHDSTEAFF,TGTGCCAGCAGCCACGATAGCACTGAAGCTTTCTTT
14,TRBV11-2,TRBJ1-2,NA,NA,CASTFGGVGYGYTF,TGTGCCAGCACCTTCGGGGGGGTGGGCTATGGCTACACCTTC
11,TRBV2,TRBJ2-7,NA,NA,CASSVILEQYF,TGTGCCAGCAGTGTTATACTCGAGCAGTACTTC
14,TRBV2,TRBJ2-5,NA,NA,CASLSWGNQETQYF,TGTGCCAGCTTGTCTTGGGGGAACCAAGAGACCCAGTACTTC
12,TRBV2,TRBJ1-3,NA,NA,CATGVTGNTIYF,TGTGCCACCGGGGTGACTGGAAACACCATATATTTT
14,TRBV5-4,TRBJ2-7,NA,TRBD1,CASSFGQGSYEQYF,TGTGCCAGCAGCTTCGGACAGGGCAGCTACGAGCAGTACTTC